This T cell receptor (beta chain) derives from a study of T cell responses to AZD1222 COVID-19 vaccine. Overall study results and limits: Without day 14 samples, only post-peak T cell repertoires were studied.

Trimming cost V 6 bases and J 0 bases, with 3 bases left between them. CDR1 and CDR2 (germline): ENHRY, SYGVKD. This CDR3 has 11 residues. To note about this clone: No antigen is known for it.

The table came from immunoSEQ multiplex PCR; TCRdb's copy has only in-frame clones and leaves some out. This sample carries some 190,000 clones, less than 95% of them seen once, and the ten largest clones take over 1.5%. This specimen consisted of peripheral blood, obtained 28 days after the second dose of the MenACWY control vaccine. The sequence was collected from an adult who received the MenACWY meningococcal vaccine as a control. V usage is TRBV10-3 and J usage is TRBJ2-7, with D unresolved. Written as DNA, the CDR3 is TGTGCCATCAGGAGCTCCTACGAGCAGTACTTC. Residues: CAIRSSYEQYF.